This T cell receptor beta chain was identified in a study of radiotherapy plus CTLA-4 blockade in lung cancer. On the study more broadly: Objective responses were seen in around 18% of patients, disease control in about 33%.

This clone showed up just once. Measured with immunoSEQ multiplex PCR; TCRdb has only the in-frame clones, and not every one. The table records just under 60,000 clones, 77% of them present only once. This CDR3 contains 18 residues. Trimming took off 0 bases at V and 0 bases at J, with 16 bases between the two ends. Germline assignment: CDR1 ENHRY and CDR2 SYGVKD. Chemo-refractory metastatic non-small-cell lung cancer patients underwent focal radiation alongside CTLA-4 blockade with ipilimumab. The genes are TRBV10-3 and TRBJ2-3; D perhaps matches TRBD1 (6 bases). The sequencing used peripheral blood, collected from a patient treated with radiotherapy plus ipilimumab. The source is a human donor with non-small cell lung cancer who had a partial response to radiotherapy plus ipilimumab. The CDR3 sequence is CAISESGLGADSTDTQYF. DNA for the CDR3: TGTGCCATCAGTGAGTCGGGTTTGGGGGCTGATAGCACAGATACGCAGTATTTT.